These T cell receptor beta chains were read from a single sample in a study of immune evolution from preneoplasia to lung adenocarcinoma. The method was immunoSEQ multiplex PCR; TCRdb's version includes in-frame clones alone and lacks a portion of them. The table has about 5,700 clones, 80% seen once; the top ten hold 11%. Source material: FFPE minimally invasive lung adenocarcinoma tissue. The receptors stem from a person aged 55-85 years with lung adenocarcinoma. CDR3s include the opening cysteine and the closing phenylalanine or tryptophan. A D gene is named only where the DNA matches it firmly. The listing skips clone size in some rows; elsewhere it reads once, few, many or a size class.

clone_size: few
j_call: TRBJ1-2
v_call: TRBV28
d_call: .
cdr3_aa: CASSPRAPVSNGYTF
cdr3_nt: TGTGCCAGCAGTCCCCGGGCGCCTGTAAGCAATGGCTACACCTTC

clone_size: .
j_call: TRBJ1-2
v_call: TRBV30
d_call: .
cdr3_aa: CAWSVHLVPQGYTF
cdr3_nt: TGTGCCTGGAGTGTACACCTAGTCCCCCAAGGCTACACCTTC

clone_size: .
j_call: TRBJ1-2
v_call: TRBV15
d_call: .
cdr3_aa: CATSRDGASNYGYTF
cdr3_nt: TGTGCCACCAGCAGAGATGGGGCATCTAACTATGGCTACACCTTC

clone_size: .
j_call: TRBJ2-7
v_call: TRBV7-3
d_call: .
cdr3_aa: CASSLRGSGEQYF
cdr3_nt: TGTGCCAGCAGCTTACGAGGGAGTGGAGAGCAGTACTTC

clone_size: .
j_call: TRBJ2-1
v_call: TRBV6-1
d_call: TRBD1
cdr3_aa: CASSEQGADNEQFF
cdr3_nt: TGTGCCAGCAGCGAACAGGGGGCGGACAATGAGCAGTTCTTC

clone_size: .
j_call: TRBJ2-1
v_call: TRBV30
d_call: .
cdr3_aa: CAWSGFNEQFF
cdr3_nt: TGTGCCTGGAGTGGGTTCAATGAGCAGTTCTTC

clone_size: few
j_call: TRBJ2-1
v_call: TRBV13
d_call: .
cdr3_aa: CASSLGAGNEQFF
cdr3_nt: TGTGCCAGCAGCCTAGGCGCGGGTAATGAGCAGTTCTTC

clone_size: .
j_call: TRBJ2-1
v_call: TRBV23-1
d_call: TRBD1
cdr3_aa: CASSPFRTGSYNEQFF
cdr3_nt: TGCGCCAGCAGCCCCTTTAGGACAGGCTCCTACAATGAGCAGTTCTTC

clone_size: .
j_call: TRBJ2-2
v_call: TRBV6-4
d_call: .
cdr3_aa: CASTEGPTGELFF
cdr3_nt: TGTGCCAGCACTGAGGGCCCCACCGGGGAGCTGTTTTTT

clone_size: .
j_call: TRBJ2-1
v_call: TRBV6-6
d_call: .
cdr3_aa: CASSYTGSNEQFF
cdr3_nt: TGTGCCAGCAGTTACACGGGGAGCAATGAGCAGTTCTTC

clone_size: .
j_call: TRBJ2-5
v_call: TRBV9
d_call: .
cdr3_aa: CASSSTGIGGPQETQYF
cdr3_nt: TGTGCCAGCAGCTCTACAGGGATCGGGGGGCCACAAGAGACCCAGTACTTC

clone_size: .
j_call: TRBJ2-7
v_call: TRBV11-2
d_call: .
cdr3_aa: CASSAPGKSYEQYF
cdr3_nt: TGTGCCAGCAGCGCCCCGGGAAAATCCTACGAGCAGTACTTC

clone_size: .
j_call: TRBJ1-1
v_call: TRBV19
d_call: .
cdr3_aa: CASSFGGLNTEAFF
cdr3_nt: TGTGCCAGTAGTTTCGGGGGCCTGAACACTGAAGCTTTCTTT

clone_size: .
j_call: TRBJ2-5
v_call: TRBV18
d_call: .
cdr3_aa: CASSPPAGETQYF
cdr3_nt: TGTGCCAGCTCACCACCGGCGGGGGAGACCCAGTACTTC

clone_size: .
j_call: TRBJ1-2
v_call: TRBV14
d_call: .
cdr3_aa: CASSWGQNYGYTF
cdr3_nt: TGTGCCAGCAGCTGGGGACAAAACTATGGCTACACCTTC

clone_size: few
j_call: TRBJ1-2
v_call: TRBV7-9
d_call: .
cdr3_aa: CASSSSGAHYGYTF
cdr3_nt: TGTGCCAGCAGCTCCTCAGGGGCACACTATGGCTACACCTTC

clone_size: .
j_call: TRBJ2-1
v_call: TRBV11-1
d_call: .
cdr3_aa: CASSPVDSLGNEQFF
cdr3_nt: TGTGCCAGCAGCCCCGTCGACTCCCTGGGGAATGAGCAGTTCTTC

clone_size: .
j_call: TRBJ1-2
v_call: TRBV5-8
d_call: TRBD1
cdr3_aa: CASSRTGQNYGYTF
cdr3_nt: TGTGCCAGCAGCAGGACAGGGCAAAACTATGGCTACACCTTC

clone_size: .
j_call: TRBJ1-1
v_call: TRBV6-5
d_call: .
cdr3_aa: CASSYYGEAFF
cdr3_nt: TGTGCCAGCAGTTACTACGGTGAAGCTTTCTTT

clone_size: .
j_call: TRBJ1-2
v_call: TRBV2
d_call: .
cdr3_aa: CASRGGTRMKRNGYTF
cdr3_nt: TGTGCCAGCAGGGGAGGGACACGCATGAAGAGGAATGGCTACACCTTC

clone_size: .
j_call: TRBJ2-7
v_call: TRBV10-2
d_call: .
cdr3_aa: CASGMPWPGEQYF
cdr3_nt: TGCGCCAGCGGTATGCCTTGGCCGGGTGAGCAGTACTTC

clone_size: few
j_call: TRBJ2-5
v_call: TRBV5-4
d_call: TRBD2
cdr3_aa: CASSLGGTSGRTQETQYF
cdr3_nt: TGTGCCAGCAGCTTGGGAGGGACTAGCGGGAGAACACAAGAGACCCAGTACTTC

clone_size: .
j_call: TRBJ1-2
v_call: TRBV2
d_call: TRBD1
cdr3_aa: CASSEGRDRAGYTF
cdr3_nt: TGTGCCAGCAGTGAGGGCCGGGACAGAGCCGGCTACACCTTC

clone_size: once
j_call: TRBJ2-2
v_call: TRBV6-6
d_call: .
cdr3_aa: CASNGANTGELFF
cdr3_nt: TGTGCCAGCAACGGAGCCAACACCGGGGAGCTGTTTTTT

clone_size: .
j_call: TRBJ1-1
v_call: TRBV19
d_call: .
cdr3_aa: CASSIYGSNTEAFF
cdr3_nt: TGTGCCAGTAGTATATATGGCTCCAACACTGAAGCTTTCTTT

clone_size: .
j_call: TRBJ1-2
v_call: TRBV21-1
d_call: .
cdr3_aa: CASSNPGSDYGYTF
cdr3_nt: TGTGCCAGCAGCAACCCGGGATCAGACTATGGCTACACCTTC

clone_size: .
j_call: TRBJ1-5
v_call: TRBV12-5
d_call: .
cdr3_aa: CASGLVSGEPQHF
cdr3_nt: TGTGCTAGTGGTTTGGTTTCTGGGGAGCCCCAGCATTTT

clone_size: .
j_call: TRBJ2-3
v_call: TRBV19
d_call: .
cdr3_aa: CASSEGSTDTQYF
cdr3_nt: TGTGCCAGTAGTGAAGGTAGCACAGATACGCAGTATTTT

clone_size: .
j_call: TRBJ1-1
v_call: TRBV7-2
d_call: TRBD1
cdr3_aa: CASSLGRYRGAEAFF
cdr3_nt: TGTGCCAGCAGCTTAGGAAGATACAGGGGGGCTGAAGCTTTCTTT

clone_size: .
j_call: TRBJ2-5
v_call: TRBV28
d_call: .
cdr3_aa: CASSLAGLLETQYF
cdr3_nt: TGTGCCAGCAGTTTGGCAGGGCTCTTGGAGACCCAGTACTTC

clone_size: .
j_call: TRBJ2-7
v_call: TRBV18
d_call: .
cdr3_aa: CASSPGGSEQYF
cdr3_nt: TGTGCCAGCTCACCAGGGGGGAGCGAGCAGTACTTC

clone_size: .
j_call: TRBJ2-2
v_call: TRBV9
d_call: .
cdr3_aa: CASSVEGWITNTGELFF
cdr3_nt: TGTGCCAGCAGCGTAGAAGGGTGGATAACGAACACCGGGGAGCTGTTTTTT

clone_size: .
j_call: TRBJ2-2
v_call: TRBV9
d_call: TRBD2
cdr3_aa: CASSAGDKTSGRPTGELFF
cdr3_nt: TGTGCCAGCAGCGCCGGGGACAAGACTAGCGGGAGACCCACCGGGGAGCTGTTTTTT

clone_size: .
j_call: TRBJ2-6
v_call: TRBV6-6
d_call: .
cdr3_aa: CASSGRTGANVLTF
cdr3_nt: TGTGCCAGCAGTGGTAGGACTGGGGCCAACGTCCTGACTTTC

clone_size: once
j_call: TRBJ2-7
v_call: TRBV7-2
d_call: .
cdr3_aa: CASKGGSYEQYF
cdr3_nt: TGTGCCAGCAAGGGGGGGAGCTACGAGCAGTACTTC

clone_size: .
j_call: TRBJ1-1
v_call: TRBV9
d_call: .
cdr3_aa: CASSVERTSEAFF
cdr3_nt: TGTGCCAGCAGCGTAGAAAGGACGTCTGAAGCTTTCTTT

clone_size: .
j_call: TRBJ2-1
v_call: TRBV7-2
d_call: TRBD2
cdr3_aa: CASSSRLAGAYNEQFF
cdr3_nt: TGTGCCAGCAGCTCGAGACTAGCGGGGGCATACAATGAGCAGTTCTTC

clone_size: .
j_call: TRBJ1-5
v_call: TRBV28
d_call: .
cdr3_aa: CASRQRRGKGNQPQHF
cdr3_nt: TGTGCCAGCAGGCAAAGGAGGGGGAAAGGGAATCAGCCCCAGCATTTT

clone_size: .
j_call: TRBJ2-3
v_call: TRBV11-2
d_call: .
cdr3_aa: CASSLIGADTQYF
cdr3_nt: TGTGCCAGCAGCTTGATTGGTGCAGATACGCAGTATTTT

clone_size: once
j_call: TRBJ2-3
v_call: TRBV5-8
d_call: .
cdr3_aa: CASSFEVTSTDTQYF
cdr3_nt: TGTGCCAGCAGCTTTGAGGTGACTAGCACAGATACGCAGTATTTT

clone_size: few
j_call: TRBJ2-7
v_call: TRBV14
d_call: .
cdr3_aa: CASSQVTGRNEQYF
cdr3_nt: TGTGCCAGCAGCCAAGTGACAGGGAGGAACGAGCAGTACTTC

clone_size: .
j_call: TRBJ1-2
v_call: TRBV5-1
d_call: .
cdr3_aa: CASSLDGNGYTF
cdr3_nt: TGCGCCAGCAGCTTGGATGGGAATGGCTACACCTTC

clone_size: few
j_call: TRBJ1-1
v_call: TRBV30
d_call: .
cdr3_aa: CAWSPWYLLGGEAFF
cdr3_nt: TGTGCCTGGAGCCCATGGTATCTCCTGGGGGGTGAAGCTTTCTTT

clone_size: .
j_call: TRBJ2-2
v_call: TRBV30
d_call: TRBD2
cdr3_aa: CAWSTPGTSGITGELFF
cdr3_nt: TGTGCCTGGAGTACTCCCGGGACTAGCGGGATTACCGGGGAGCTGTTTTTT

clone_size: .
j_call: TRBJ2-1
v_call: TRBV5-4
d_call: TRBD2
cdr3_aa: CASTTRTSGNNEQFF
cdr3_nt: TGTGCCAGCACCACCCGGACTAGCGGAAACAATGAGCAGTTCTTC

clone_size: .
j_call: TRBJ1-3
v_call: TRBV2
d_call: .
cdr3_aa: CASGRLGAGNTIYF
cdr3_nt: TGTGCCAGCGGACGTCTGGGGGCTGGAAACACCATATATTTT

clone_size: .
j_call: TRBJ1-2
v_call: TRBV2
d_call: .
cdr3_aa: CASVENYGYTF
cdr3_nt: TGTGCCAGCGTGGAGAACTATGGCTACACCTTC

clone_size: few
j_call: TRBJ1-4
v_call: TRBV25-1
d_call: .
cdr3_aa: CASSAASGNEKLFF
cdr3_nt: TGTGCCAGCAGTGCCGCTTCCGGGAATGAAAAACTGTTTTTT

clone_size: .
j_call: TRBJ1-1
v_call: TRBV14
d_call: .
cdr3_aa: CASSLDSDTEAFF
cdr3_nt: TGTGCCAGCAGCCTTGACAGTGACACTGAAGCTTTCTTT

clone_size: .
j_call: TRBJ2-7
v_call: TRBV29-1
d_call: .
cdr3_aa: CSVPRRQLYEQYF
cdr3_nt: TGCAGCGTCCCCCGGAGGCAACTCTACGAGCAGTACTTC

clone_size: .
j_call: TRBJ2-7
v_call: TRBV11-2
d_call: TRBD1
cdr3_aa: CASSLSRGQGLYEQYF
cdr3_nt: TGTGCCAGCAGCTTGAGTCGGGGACAGGGACTCTACGAGCAGTACTTC

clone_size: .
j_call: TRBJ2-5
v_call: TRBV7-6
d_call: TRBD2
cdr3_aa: CASSWLGTSGSRGETQYF
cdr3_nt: TGTGCCAGCAGCTGGCTCGGGACTAGCGGGAGTAGGGGGGAGACCCAGTACTTC

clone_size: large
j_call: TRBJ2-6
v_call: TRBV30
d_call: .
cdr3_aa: CASTLGQTRSGANVLTF
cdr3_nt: TGTGCCTCAACGTTAGGACAGACTAGATCTGGGGCCAACGTCCTGACTTTC

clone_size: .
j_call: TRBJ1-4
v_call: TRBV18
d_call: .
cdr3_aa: CASSRLSRGKLFF
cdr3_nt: TGTGCCAGCTCACGACTTTCCAGGGGAAAACTGTTTTTT